This T cell receptor beta chain appears in the sequencing data of a study of blood T cell repertoires in COVID-19. Clones were read by immunoSEQ multiplex PCR, and TCRdb kept only the in-frame ones, dropping some. The top ten clones hold 6.5% to 8.5% of a sample with about 82,000 clones, 82% of them seen once. CDR1 and CDR2 (germline): SGHDN, FVKESK. V dropped 0 bases and J dropped 4; count of bases not matched to a gene: 2. This CDR3 contains 15 residues. Source material: peripheral blood. The source is a man aged 50-59 years with active or convalescent COVID-19. The genes are TRBV14 and TRBJ2-3, with 9 bases matching TRBD1. CDR3 sequence reads: CASSQEGTGSDTQYF. The CDR3 bases are TGTGCCAGCAGCCAAGAGGGGACAGGGTCAGATACGCAGTATTTT.